Below are 3 T cell receptor beta chains sequenced from a single sample in a study of shared clonotypes between healthy human individuals. Sequenced by immunoSEQ multiplex PCR; TCRdb stores in-frame clones only, minus some. The data contain approximately 1.9 million clones, 93% of them singletons. Terminally differentiated effector memory CD45RA+ cells were left out of the naive CD8 fraction, which was CD45RO-negative and positively selected for CCR7. Sequenced material: naive CD8+ T cells from PBMCs. The receptors stem from a man aged 18 to 29 in good health. Some clones in this sample may be carry-over from other donors' samples.

This chain connects TRBV7-9 to TRBJ2-3; the match to TRBD2 covers 13 bases. The CDR3 has 16 residues. Germline trimming cut 5 bases from V and 4 bases from J; bases unmatched to any gene: 6. The V gene's germline CDR1 is SEHNR and CDR2 FQNEAQ (reference sequence). The CDR3 bases are TGTGCCAGCAGCGTACCGGGACTAGCGGGACCAGATACGCAGTATTTT. It is translated as CASSVPGLAGPDTQYF.

This clone was observed once. This chain connects TRBV7-2 to TRBJ2-4; perhaps TRBD1 as D (5 bases). V was shortened by 0 bases and J by 7 bases, with 10 bases between the two germline ends. CDR1 SGHTA and CDR2 FQGNSA come from the germline V gene. The CDR3 totals 14 residues. The CDR3 spells CASSLARQWNIQYF. The CDR3 bases are TGTGCCAGCAGCTTAGCGCGACAGTGGAACATTCAGTACTTC.

The chain employs TRBV19 and TRBJ2-7, with 9 positions matching TRBD2. This CDR3 is built from 16 residues. CDR1 is LNHDA and CDR2 is SQIVND in the germline V gene (reference sequence). Unmatched junction bases numbered 8, after V lost 5 bases and J lost 0 bases. The CDR3 loop is CASSSDRGGASYEQYF. In DNA form, the CDR3 reads TGTGCCAGTAGTTCCGATCGCGGGGGGGCCTCCTACGAGCAGTACTTC.